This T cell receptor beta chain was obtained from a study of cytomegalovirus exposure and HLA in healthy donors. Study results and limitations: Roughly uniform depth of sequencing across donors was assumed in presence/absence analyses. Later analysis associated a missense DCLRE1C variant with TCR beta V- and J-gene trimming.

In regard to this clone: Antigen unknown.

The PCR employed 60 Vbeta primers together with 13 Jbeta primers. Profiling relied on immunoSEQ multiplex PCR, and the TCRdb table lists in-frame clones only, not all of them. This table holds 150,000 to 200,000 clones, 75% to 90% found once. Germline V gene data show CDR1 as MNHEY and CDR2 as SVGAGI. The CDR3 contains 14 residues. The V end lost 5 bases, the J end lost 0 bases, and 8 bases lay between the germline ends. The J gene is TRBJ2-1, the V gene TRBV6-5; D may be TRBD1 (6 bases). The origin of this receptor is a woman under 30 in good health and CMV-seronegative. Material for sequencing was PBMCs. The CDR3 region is CASSNRDSYNEQFF. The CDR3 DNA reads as TGTGCCAGCAGTAACAGGGACTCCTACAATGAGCAGTTCTTC.